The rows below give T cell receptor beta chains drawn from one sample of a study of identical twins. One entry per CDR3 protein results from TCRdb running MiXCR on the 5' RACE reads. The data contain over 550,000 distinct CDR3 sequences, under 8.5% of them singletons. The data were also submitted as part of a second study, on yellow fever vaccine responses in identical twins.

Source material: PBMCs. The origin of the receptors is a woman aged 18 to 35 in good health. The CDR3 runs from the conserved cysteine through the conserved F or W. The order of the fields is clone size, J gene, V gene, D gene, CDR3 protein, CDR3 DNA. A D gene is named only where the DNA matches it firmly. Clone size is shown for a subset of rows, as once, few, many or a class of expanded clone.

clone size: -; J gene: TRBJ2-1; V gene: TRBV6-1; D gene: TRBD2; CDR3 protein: CASRSLAGGYNEQFF; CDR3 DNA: TGTGCCAGCAGATCACTAGCGGGAGGGTACAATGAGCAGTTCTTC
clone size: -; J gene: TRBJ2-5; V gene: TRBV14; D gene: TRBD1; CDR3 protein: CASSYRDRGLQQTQYF; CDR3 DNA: TGTGCCAGCAGCTACCGGGACAGGGGGCTTCAACAGACCCAGTACTTC
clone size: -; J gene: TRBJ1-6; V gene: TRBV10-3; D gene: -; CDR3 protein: CAISGEVRNGNSPLHF; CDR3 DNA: TGTGCCATCAGTGGAGAAGTTCGGAACGGCAATTCACCCCTCCACTTT
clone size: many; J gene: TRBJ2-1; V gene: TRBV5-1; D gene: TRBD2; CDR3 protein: CASSLEVAGGHEQFF; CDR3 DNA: TGCGCCAGCAGCTTGGAGGTAGCGGGGGGGCATGAGCAGTTCTTC
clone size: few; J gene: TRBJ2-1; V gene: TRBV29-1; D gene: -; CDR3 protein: CSVELGSGYEQFF; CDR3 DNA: TGCAGCGTTGAATTGGGAAGTGGCTATGAGCAGTTCTTC
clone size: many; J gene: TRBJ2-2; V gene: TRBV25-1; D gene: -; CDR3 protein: CASSEPEGGSVPGELFF; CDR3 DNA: TGTGCCAGCAGTGAACCGGAGGGGGGTAGCGTACCCGGGGAGCTGTTTTTT
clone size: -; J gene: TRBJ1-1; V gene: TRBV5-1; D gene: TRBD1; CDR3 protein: CASSEQGEGTEAFF; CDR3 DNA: TGCGCCAGCAGCGAACAGGGGGAAGGGACTGAAGCTTTCTTT
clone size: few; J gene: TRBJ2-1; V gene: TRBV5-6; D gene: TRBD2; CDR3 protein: CASSPLGGAGGTFSYNEQFF; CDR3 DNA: TGTGCCAGCAGCCCCCTGGGGGGAGCGGGAGGGACCTTTTCCTACAATGAGCAGTTCTTC
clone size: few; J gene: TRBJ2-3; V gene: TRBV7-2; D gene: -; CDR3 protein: CASSLYPRGSTDTQYF; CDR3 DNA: TGTGCCAGCAGCTTATATCCTAGGGGGAGCACAGATACGCAGTATTTT
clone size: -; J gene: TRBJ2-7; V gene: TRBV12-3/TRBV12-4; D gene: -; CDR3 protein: CASQRRGAGYEQYF; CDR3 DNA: TGTGCCAGCCAAAGACGGGGGGCTGGTTACGAGCAGTACTTC
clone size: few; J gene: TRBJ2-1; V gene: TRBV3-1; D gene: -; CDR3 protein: CASSQEGVGNNEQFF; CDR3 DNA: TGTGCCAGCAGCCAAGAGGGCGTTGGAAACAATGAGCAGTTCTTC
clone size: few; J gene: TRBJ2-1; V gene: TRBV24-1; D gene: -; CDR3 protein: CATSDATGGGGRADYNEQFF; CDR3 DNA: TGTGCCACCAGTGATGCAACAGGGGGCGGCGGGAGGGCCGATTACAATGAGCAGTTCTTC
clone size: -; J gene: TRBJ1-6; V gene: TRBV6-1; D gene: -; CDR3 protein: CASSEQGGSPLHF; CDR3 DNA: TGTGCCAGCAGTGAACAGGGTGGCTCACCCCTCCACTTT
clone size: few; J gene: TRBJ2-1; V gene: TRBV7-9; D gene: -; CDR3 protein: CASSLSNVDHF; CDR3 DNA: TGTGCCAGCAGCTTGAGTAACGTAGACCACTTC
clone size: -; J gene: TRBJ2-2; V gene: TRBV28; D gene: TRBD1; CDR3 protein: CASSFHPTGGWSTGELFF; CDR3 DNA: TGTGCCAGCAGTTTCCACCCGACAGGGGGCTGGAGCACCGGGGAGCTGTTTTTT
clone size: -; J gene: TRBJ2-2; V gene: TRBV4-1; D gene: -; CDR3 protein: CASSQDGGPVSGELFF; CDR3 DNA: TGCGCCAGCAGCCAAGATGGGGGGCCCGTGAGCGGGGAGCTGTTTTTT
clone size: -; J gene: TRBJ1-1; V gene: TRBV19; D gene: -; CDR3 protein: CASVGWRDTEAFF; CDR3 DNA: TGTGCCAGTGTGGGCTGGCGGGACACTGAAGCTTTCTTT
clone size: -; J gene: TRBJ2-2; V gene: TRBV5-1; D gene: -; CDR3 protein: CASSMKTGTGELFF; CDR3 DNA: TGCGCCAGCAGCATGAAGACAGGCACCGGGGAGCTGTTTTTT
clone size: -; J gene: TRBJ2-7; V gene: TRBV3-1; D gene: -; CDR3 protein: CASSQRAVVGYEQYF; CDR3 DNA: TGTGCCAGCAGCCAAAGGGCGGTCGTGGGTTACGAGCAGTACTTC
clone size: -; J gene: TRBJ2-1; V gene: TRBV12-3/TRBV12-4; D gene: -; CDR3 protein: CASSLLWSYNEQFF; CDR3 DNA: TGTGCCAGCAGTTTATTATGGTCCTACAATGAGCAGTTCTTC
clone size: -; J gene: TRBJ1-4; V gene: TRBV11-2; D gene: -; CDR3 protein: CASSSDGVANEKLFF; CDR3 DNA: TGTGCCAGCAGTTCGGACGGGGTGGCTAATGAAAAACTGTTTTTT
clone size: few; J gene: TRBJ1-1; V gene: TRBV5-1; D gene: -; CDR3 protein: CASSYGTGGGTEAFF; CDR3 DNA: TGCGCCAGCAGCTACGGCACGGGTGGTGGCACTGAAGCTTTCTTT
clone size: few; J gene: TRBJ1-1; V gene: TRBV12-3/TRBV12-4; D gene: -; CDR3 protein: CASNPSRTASNTEAFF; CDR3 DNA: TGTGCCAGCAACCCCTCCCGGACAGCCTCGAACACTGAAGCTTTCTTT
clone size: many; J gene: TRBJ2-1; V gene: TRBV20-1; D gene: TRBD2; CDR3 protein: CSARDLAGGPSSYNEQFF; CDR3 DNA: TGCAGTGCTAGAGATCTAGCGGGGGGACCTAGCTCCTACAATGAGCAGTTCTTC
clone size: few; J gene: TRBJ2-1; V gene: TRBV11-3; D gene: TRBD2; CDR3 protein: CASSLASGLYNEQFF; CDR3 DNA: TGTGCCAGCAGCTTAGCTAGCGGTCTGTACAATGAGCAGTTCTTC
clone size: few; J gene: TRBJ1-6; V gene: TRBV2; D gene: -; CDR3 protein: CASSDRGKAYNSPLHF; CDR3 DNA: TGTGCCAGCAGTGATAGGGGCAAGGCCTATAATTCACCCCTCCACTTT
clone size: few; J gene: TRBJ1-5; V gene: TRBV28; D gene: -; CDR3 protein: CASSLFGTWNQPQHF; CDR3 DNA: TGTGCCAGCAGTTTATTTGGGACCTGGAATCAGCCCCAGCATTTT
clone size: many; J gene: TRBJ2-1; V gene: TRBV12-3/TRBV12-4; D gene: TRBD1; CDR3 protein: CASRPGQEYNEQFF; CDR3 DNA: TGTGCCAGCAGGCCCGGACAGGAGTACAATGAGCAGTTCTTC
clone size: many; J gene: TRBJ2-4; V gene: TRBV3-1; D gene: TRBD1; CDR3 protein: CASSPTGVLEAKNIQYF; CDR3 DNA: TGTGCCAGCAGCCCGACAGGGGTCTTGGAGGCCAAAAACATTCAGTACTTC
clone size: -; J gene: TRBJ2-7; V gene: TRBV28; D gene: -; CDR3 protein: CAAGTLPPEQYF; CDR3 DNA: TGTGCCGCCGGGACCCTCCCTCCCGAGCAGTACTTC
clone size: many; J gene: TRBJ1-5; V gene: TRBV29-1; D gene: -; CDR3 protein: CSVTRGDNQPQHF; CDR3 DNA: TGCAGCGTAACTAGAGGGGACAATCAGCCCCAGCATTTT
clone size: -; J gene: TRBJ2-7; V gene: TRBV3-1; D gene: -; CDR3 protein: CASTGWAASTYEQYF; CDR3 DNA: TGTGCCAGCACCGGATGGGCTGCTAGCACCTACGAGCAGTACTTC
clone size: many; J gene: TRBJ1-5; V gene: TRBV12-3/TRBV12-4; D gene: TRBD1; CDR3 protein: CASSIQGTGNQPQHF; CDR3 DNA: TGTGCCAGCAGTATACAGGGGACGGGCAATCAGCCCCAGCATTTT
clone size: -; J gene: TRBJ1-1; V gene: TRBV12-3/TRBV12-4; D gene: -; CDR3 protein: CASSLVGGTTEAFF; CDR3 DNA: TGTGCCAGCAGTTTAGTTGGAGGGACCACTGAAGCTTTCTTT
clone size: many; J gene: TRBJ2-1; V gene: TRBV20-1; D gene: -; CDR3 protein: CSASYTKTPNEQFF; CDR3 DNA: TGCAGTGCTAGTTACACGAAAACCCCTAATGAGCAGTTCTTC
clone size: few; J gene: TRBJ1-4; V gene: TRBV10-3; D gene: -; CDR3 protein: CAISDRGEEKLFF; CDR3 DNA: TGTGCCATCAGTGACAGGGGTGAAGAAAAACTGTTTTTT
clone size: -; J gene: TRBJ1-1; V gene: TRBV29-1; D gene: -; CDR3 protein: CSVEDQGKLMNTEAFF; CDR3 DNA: TGCAGCGTTGAGGATCAGGGGAAGCTGATGAACACTGAAGCTTTCTTT